This TCR beta chain was recorded in a study of blood T cell repertoires in COVID-19. At the level of the study: Sites in the United States, Italy and Spain provided acute and convalescent COVID-19 samples. PBMCs, B-cell-depleted T cells, or T cells were the source of the cDNA or gDNA that made up the material.

Assay: immunoSEQ multiplex PCR; the TCRdb copy retains only in-frame clones and omits some. The sample has about 190,000 clones, approximately 80% seen once; the top ten hold 20%. This CDR3 comprises 15 residues. Germline CDR1 is SGHVS and CDR2 is FNYEAQ. Trimming removed 2 bases from V and 4 bases from J, with 15 bases in between. The sequenced material came from peripheral blood. This clonotype originated in a human donor in a cohort sampled during active COVID-19. This chain connects TRBV7-6 to TRBJ2-7; maybe TRBD2 (6 bases). The CDR3 protein is CASSLYPGERYEQYF. CDR3 DNA sequence: TGTGCCAGCAGCTTATATCCGGGAGAGCGGTACGAGCAGTACTTC.